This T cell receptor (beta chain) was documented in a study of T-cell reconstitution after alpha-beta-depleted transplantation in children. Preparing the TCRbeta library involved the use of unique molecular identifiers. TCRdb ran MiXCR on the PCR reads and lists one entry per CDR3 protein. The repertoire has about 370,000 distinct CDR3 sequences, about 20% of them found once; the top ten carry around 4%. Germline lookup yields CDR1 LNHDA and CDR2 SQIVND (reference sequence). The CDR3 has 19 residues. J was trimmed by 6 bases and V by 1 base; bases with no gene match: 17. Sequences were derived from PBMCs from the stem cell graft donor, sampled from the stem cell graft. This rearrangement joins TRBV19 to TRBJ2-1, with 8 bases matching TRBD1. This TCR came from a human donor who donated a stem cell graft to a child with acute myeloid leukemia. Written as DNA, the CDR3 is TGTGCCAGTAGTATAGTCGGACAGGGTGGAGGACCGAGAAGCAATGAGCAGTTCTTC. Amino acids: CASSIVGQGGGPRSNEQFF.